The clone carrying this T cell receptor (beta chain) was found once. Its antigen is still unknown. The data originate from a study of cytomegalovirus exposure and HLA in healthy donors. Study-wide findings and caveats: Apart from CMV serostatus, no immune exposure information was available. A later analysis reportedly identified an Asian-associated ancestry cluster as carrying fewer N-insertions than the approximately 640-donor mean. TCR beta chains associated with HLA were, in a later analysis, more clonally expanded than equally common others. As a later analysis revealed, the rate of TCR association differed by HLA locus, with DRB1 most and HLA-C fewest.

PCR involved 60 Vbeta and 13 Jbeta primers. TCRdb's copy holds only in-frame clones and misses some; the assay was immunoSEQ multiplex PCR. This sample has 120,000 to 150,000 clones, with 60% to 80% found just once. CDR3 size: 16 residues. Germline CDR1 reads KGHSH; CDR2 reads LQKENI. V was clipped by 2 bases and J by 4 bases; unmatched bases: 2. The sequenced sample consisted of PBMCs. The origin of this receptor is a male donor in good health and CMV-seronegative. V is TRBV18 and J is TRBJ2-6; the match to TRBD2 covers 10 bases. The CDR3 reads CASSPASGRGANVLTF. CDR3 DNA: TGTGCCAGCTCACCAGCTAGCGGGAGAGGGGCCAACGTCCTGACTTTC.